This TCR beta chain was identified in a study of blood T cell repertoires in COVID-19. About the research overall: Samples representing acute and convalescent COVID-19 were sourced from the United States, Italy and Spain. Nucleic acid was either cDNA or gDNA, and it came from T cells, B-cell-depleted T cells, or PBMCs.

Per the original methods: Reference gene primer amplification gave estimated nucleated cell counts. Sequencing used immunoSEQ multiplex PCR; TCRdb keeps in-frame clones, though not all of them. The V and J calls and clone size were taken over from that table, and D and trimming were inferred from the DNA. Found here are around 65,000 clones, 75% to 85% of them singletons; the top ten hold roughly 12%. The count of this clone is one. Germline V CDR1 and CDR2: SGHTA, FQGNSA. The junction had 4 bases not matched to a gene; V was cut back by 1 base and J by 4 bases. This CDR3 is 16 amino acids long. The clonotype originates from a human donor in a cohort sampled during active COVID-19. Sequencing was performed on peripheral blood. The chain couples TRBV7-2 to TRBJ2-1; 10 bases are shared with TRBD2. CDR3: CASSLGPLAGYNEQFF. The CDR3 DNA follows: TGTGCCAGCAGCTTAGGTCCACTAGCGGGGTACAATGAGCAGTTCTTC. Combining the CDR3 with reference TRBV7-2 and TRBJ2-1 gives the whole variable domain GAGVSQSPSNKVTEKGKDVELRCDPISGHTALYWYRQSLGQGLEFLIYFQGNSAPDKSGLPSDRFSAERTGGSVSTLTIQRTQQEDSAVYLCASSLGPLAGYNEQFFGPGTRLTVL.